Below, 18 T cell receptor beta chains from the same sample are listed, as sequenced in a study of blood T cell repertoires in COVID-19. The method was immunoSEQ multiplex PCR; TCRdb's version includes in-frame clones alone and lacks a portion of them. The sample holds around 140,000 clones, 81% seen once. The sample was peripheral blood. These receptors were taken from a human donor in a cohort sampled during active COVID-19.

The chain's CDR3 is CASSPQDSANTGELFF. Here the CDR3 DNA reads TGTGCCAGCAGTCCCCAGGACAGCGCGAACACCGGGGAGCTGTTTTTT. The chain uses TRBV28 and TRBJ2-2, with a possible D match to TRBD1 (6 bases). The CDR3 spans 16 residues. The V gene lost 5 bases and the J gene lost 0 bases, with 13 bases spanning the gap. In germline, CDR1 is MDHEN, CDR2 SYDVKM. Full variable domain (remainder filled in from reference TRBV28 and TRBJ2-2): DVKVTQSSRYLVKRTGEKVFLECVQDMDHENMFWYRQDPGLGLRLIYFSYDVKMKEKGDIPEGYSVSREKKERFSLILESASTNQTSMYLCASSPQDSANTGELFFGEGSRLTVL.

V usage is TRBV19 and J usage is TRBJ2-7; the D gene is possibly TRBD2 (5 bases). This CDR3 is built from 14 residues. Germline V gene data show CDR1 as LNHDA and CDR2 as SQIVND (reference sequence). Between the trimmed V and J ends, which lost 5 bases and 3 bases, there was a span of 14 bases. CDR3 in amino acids: CASSRPGMGYEQYF. CDR3 sequence (DNA): TGTGCCAGTAGTCGGCCGGGGATGGGCTACGAGCAGTACTTC.

The CDR3 sequence is CATSDTKSGGYEQYF. In DNA, the CDR3 is TGTGCCACCAGTGATACGAAGTCAGGAGGCTACGAGCAGTACTTC. The chain employs TRBV24-1 and TRBJ2-7; the D gene is possibly TRBD2 (5 bases). CDR1 KGHDR and CDR2 SFDVKD come from the germline V gene. Trimming pared 3 bases from V and 3 bases from J, leaving 14 bases between. The CDR3 loop spans 15 amino acids.

This chain connects TRBV18 to TRBJ1-6; D remains ambiguous. The V gene's germline CDR1 is KGHSH and CDR2 LQKENI. Trimming stripped 5 bases from V and 5 bases from J, with 13 bases between. There are 15 residues in the CDR3. CDR3 sequence: CASSNRRENNSPLHF. The CDR3, as DNA: TGTGCCAGCTCAAACCGCCGGGAAAATAATTCACCCCTCCACTTT.

The chain links TRBV5-8 to TRBJ1-2; D is ambiguous. V was shortened by 0 bases and J by 5 bases, with 11 bases between the two germline ends. Germline V CDR1 and CDR2: SGHTS, YDEGEE. CDR3 length: 14 amino acids. CDR3 DNA: TGTGCCAGCAGCTTGGCGGTCCGGAGATATGGCTACACCTTC. As protein: CASSLAVRRYGYTF.

The V and J genes are TRBV7-2 and TRBJ2-7, with D possibly TRBD2 on 5 matching bases. The ends were cut back, 2 bases at V and 1 base at J, with 12 bases in the middle. The CDR3 is made up of 15 amino acids. Germline V CDR1 and CDR2: SGHTA, FQGNSA. In nucleotides, the CDR3 is TGTGCCAGCAGCTTAATGTGGACTTCATCCTACGAGCAGTACTTC. It codes for CASSLMWTSSYEQYF.

This clone turned up a few times. The rearrangement links TRBV5-1 to TRBJ2-1, with 10 nucleotides matching TRBD2. Germline V lookup: CDR1 SGHRS, CDR2 YFSETQ. The junction had 8 bases not matched to a gene; V was cut back by 2 bases and J by 9 bases. This CDR3 is 15 amino acids long. The CDR3 loop is CASSFSLAGMVEQFF. The CDR3, as DNA: TGCGCCAGCAGCTTCTCACTAGCGGGAATGGTTGAGCAGTTCTTC.

The CDR3 DNA follows: TGCGCCAGCAGTGAGGAGGAAGGGGAAACTAATCGGTATGGCTACACCTTC. Residues: CASSEEEGETNRYGYTF. This chain connects TRBV10-1 to TRBJ1-2; perhaps TRBD1 as D (5 bases). Trimming took 2 bases from V and 5 from J, leaving 21 bases between them. Looked up from germline, CDR1 is WNHNN and CDR2 is SYGVQD (reference sequence). This CDR3 spans 17 amino acids.

This sequence joins TRBV19 and TRBJ1-1; possible D gene TRBD1, 6 bases. Trimming took 5 bases from V and 3 from J, leaving 16 bases between them. CDR3 length: 15 amino acids. Germline values: CDR1 LNHDA, CDR2 SQIVND (reference sequence). CDR3 bases: TGTGCCAGTAGTCGCGCTGGACAGAGGTACACTGAAGCTTTCTTT. This encodes CASSRAGQRYTEAFF.

This clone was observed a single time. The chain joins TRBV7-2 to TRBJ2-2, with TRBD2 matching over 7 bases. With 2 bases clipped from V and 5 bases from J, the junction kept 2 bases outside the gene matches. The CDR3 sequence is 14 residues long. The germline V gene has CDR1 SGHTA and CDR2 FQGNSA. Written as DNA, the CDR3 is TGTGCCAGCAGCTTAAGTAGCGGGACCGGGGAGCTGTTTTTT. It is translated as CASSLSSGTGELFF.

This chain links TRBV24-1 with TRBJ2-7; tentative D call: TRBD1 (5 bases). V shed 5 bases and J shed 1 base, with 8 bases lying between them. The V gene's germline CDR1 is KGHDR and CDR2 SFDVKD. The CDR3 covers 13 residues. The CDR3 region is CATSAKGSYEQYF. The CDR3 DNA reads as TGTGCCACCAGTGCTAAGGGGTCCTACGAGCAGTACTTC.

J is TRBJ2-3 and V is TRBV6-4; TRBD2 matches 7 bases. CDR3 size: 16 residues. Germline trimming cut 5 bases from V and 0 bases from J; bases unmatched to any gene: 8. Germline lookup yields CDR1 MRHNA and CDR2 SNTAGT. The CDR3 DNA reads TGTGCCAGCAGTAGAGAAGCGGGATCAAGCACAGATACGCAGTATTTT. Protein: CASSREAGSSTDTQYF.

The rearrangement links TRBV2 to TRBJ2-4; 13 nucleotides match TRBD2. CDR1 is SNHLY, CDR2 FYNNEI, per germline. CDR3 length equals 15 residues. The ends lost 8 bases at V and 7 bases at J; junction bases unmatched: 8. The CDR3 reads CASSWTSGSSNIQYF. The DNA of the CDR3 is TGTGCCAGCTCTTGGACTAGCGGGAGCTCGAACATTCAGTACTTC.

The genes are TRBV18 and TRBJ2-7, with 9 bases fitting TRBD1. This CDR3 spans 13 amino acids. Germline trimming cut 5 bases from V and 3 bases from J; bases unmatched to any gene: 2. Germline assignment: CDR1 KGHSH and CDR2 LQKENI. CDR3 nucleotides: TGTGCCAGCTCAGCGACAGGGGGCTACGAGCAGTACTTC. Amino acid sequence: CASSATGGYEQYF.

This clone was picked up a small number of times. The V and J genes are TRBV4-2 and TRBJ2-7, with TRBD2 identical over 11 bases. In germline, CDR1 is LGHNA, CDR2 YNFKEQ. This CDR3 has 16 amino acids. The trim removed 5 bases at V and 6 bases at J, leaving 12 bases unmatched. The CDR3 loop reads CASSKVSGTSGAEQYF. Here the CDR3 DNA reads TGTGCCAGCAGCAAAGTCTCCGGGACTAGCGGCGCCGAGCAGTACTTC.

The chain joins TRBV11-3 to TRBJ2-1; TRBD1 aligns across 9 bases. The V gene's germline CDR1 is SGHNT and CDR2 YENEEA. Trimming took 0 bases from V and 9 from J; bases not matched to a gene: 3. The CDR3 spans 14 residues. The CDR3 bases are TGTGCCAGCAGCTTAGATCGGACAGGGGTTGAGCAGTTCTTC. Protein sequence: CASSLDRTGVEQFF.

The chain employs TRBV9 and TRBJ2-7; D is possibly TRBD2 (5 bases). Germline-derived CDR1 and CDR2 are SGDLS and YYNGEE. This CDR3 contains 18 residues. The V gene lost 3 bases and the J gene lost 7 bases, with 29 bases spanning the gap. The CDR3 DNA reads as TGTGCCAGCAGCGCCCACGCAGATAAAGCTGAGGGCCGGGATGAGCAGTACTTC. Amino acids: CASSAHADKAEGRDEQYF.

On this clone: Other nucleotide sequences in the sample specify the same CDR3. The gene calls are TRBV7-2 and TRBJ2-7, with 10 nucleotides matching TRBD2. Germline trimming cut 5 bases from V and 3 bases from J; bases unmatched to any gene: 7. Germline V gene sequence: CDR1 SGHTA, CDR2 FQGNSA. The CDR3 has 15 amino acids. The CDR3 here is CASSLRTSGNYEQYF. CDR3 sequence (DNA): TGTGCCAGCAGCCTTCGGACTAGCGGAAACTACGAGCAGTACTTC.